A selection of T cell receptor beta chains follows, all from one sample in a study of blood T cell repertoires in COVID-19. The protocol was immunoSEQ multiplex PCR, while the TCRdb copy is restricted to in-frame clones and leaves out a portion. Of 26,000 or so clones in the sample, roughly 87% are singletons; the top ten hold less than 20%. Sequencing was done on a sample of peripheral blood. The receptors were gathered from a human donor in a cohort sampled during active COVID-19. Both conserved end residues are trimmed from each CDR3.

v_call	cdr3_aa
TRBV5-1	ASSYGQGGETQY
TRBV7-7	ASSLGGAVPQKTQY
TRBV6-5	ASTPGQGTDTQY
TRBV2	ASSDDGGGTEAF
TRBV6-2/TRBV6-3	ASSYMRDTEAF
TRBV5-1	ASSRQGSSGGELF
TRBV9	ASSVNYNEQF
TRBV6-5	ASALGQGRSEQY
TRBV9	ASSVIGGLDTGELF
TRBV10-3	AISDVAGGPHTEAF
TRBV7-2	ASSLSRQGETQY
TRBV3-1/TRBV3-2	ASSHSGQGFAGANVLT
TRBV5-1	ASSWDTPIYGYT
TRBV28	ASSFSPGYEQY
TRBV5-6	ASSRTGTNTEAF
TRBV2	ASRQVPFEQY
TRBV12-5	ASGFLLGHMNTGELF
TRBV6-4	ASSDLEQQGHLNQPQH